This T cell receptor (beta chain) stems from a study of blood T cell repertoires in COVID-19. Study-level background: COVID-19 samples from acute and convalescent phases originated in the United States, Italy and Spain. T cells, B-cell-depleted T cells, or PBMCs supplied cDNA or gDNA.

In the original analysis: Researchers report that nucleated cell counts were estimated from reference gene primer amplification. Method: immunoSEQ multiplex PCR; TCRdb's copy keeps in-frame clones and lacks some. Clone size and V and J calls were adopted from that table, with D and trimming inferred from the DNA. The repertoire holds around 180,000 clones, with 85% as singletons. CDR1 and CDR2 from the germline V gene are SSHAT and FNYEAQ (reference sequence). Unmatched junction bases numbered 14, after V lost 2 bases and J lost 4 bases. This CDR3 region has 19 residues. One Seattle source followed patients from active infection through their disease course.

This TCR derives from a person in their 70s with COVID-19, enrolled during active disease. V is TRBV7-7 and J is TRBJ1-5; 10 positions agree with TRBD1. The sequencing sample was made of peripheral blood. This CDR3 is CASSLILKAGQGTNQPQHF. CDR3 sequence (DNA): TGTGCCAGCAGCTTAATTCTTAAGGCGGGACAGGGGACGAATCAGCCCCAGCATTTT.